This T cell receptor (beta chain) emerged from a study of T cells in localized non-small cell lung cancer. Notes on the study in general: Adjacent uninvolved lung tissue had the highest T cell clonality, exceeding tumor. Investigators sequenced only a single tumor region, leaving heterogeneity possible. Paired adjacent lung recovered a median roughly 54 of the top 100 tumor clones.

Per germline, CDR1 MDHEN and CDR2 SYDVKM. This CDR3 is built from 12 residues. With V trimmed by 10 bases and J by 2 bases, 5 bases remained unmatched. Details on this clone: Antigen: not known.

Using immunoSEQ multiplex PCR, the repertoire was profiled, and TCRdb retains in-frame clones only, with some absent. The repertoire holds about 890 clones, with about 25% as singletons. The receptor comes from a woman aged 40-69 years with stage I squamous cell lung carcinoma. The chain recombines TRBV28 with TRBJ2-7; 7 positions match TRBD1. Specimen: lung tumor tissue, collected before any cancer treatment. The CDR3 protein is CAIRDRTYEQYF. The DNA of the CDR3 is TGTGCCATCCGGGACAGAACCTACGAGCAGTACTTC.